Sequencing of this T cell receptor (beta chain) was carried out in a study of T cell repertoires in cytomegalovirus infection. Across the whole study: HLA-B-restricted CMV epitopes that are well studied, plus recently identified HLA-C-restricted ones, were used by the study. TCR beta signatures that were public indicated CMV infection and matching HLA type. Study-level points and caveats: Clonotypes of TCR beta that were HLA-C-restricted and CMV-specific dominated the ex vivo response.

This CDR3 region has 16 residues. In germline, CDR1 is KGHDR, CDR2 SFDVKD. The ends were cut back, 7 bases at V and 2 bases at J, with 17 bases in the middle. TCRdb used MiXCR to reprocess the reads, holding one entry per CDR3 protein. In the table there are roughly 920,000 distinct CDR3 sequences, around 32% of which are singletons. The table lists this clonotype with a few counts. What it binds is not known. V gene TRBV24-1 combines with J gene TRBJ2-1; the D gene could be TRBD1 or TRBD2 (5 bases each). The receptor was derived from a human donor in good health (CMV status not recorded). Some clones in this sample may be carry-over from other donors' samples. Source: cultured CD8+ T cells from PBMCs, taken from culture after CMV antigen stimulation. CDR3 DNA sequence: TGTGCCACCAGAGATGGGACCCTTGGGGCCTACAATGAGCAGTTCTTC. This encodes CATRDGTLGAYNEQFF.